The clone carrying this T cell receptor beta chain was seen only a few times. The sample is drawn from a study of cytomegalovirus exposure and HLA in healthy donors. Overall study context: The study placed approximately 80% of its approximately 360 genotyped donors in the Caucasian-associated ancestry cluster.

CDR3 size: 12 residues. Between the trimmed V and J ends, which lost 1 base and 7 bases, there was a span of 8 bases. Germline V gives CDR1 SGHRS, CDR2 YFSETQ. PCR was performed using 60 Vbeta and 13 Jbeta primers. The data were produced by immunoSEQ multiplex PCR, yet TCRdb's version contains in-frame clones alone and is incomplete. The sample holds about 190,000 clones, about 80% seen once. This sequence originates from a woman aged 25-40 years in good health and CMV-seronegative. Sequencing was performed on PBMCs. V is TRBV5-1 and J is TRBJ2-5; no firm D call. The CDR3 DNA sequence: TGCGCCAGCAGCTTGCCGCCGGGGACCCAGTACTTC. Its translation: CASSLPPGTQYF.